Included here is one T cell receptor (beta chain) sequence, with context. The data stem from a study of blood T cell repertoires in COVID-19. On the study more broadly: Whether acute or convalescent, the COVID-19 samples came from the United States, Italy and Spain. Sample material is recorded as cDNA or gDNA derived from T cells, B-cell-depleted T cells, or PBMCs.

Original data processing: Reference gene primer amplification in the assay estimated nucleated cell counts. Sequencing used immunoSEQ multiplex PCR; TCRdb keeps in-frame clones, though not all of them. The V and J calls and clone size were taken over from that table, and D and trimming were inferred from the DNA. This sample carries nearly 350,000 clones, about nine tenths of them seen once, and the ten largest clones take just under 7.5%. Germline loops: CDR1 KGHDR, CDR2 SFDVKD. The CDR3 spans 20 residues. V lost 2 bases and J lost 0, with 22 bases in between. Seattle patients were enrolled during active infection and followed longitudinally.

This chain links TRBV24-1 with TRBJ2-1; D perhaps matches TRBD1 (6 bases). Sequencing used peripheral blood. This receptor was obtained from a woman in her 70s with COVID-19, enrolled during active disease. The DNA for the CDR3 is TGTGCCACCAGTGATTACGGGACAAACCTTTATGCGCCCTCCTACAATGAGCAGTTCTTC. It specifies CATSDYGTNLYAPSYNEQFF.